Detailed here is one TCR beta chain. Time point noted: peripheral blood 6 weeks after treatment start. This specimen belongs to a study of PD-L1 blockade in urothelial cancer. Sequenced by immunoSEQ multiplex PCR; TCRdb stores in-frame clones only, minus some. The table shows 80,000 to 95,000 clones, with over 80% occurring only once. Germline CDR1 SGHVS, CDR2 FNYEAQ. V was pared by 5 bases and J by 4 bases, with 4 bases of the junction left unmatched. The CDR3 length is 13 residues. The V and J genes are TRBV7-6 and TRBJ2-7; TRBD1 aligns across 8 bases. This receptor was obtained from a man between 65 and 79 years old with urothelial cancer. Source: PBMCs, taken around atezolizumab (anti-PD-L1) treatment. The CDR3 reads CASSPRQGYEQYF. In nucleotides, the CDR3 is TGTGCCAGCAGCCCACGACAGGGGTACGAGCAGTACTTC. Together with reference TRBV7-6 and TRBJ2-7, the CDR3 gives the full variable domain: GAGVSQSPRYKVTKRGQDVALRCDPISGHVSLYWYRQALGQGPEFLTYFNYEAQQDKSGLPNDRFSAERPEGSISTLTIQRTEQRDSAMYRCASSPRQGYEQYFGPGTRLTVT.